This TCR beta chain originates from a study of CD8 T cells in Susac syndrome. At the level of the study: The sequenced Susac syndrome patients comprised 5 or 6 with active disease and about eight in remission. At blood draw, Susac syndrome patients were therapy-naive, on corticosteroids, or on intravenous immunoglobulin alone.

V lost 3 bases and J lost 3, with 18 bases in between. The CDR3 covers 17 residues. Germline V gene data show CDR1 as SEHNR and CDR2 as FQNEAQ (reference sequence). Diagnostic criteria for definite or probable disease, in their recently defined form, were met by the patients with Susac syndrome. After extraction with the RNeasy kit, about 0.5 to 1 ug of the RNA was reverse transcribed using random hexamers. Each CDR3 protein gets one entry after TCRdb re-called the immunoSEQ multiplex PCR reads with MiXCR. The sample shows 130,000 or so distinct CDR3 sequences, 96% of them seen only once. V is TRBV7-9 and J is TRBJ2-1, with D tentatively TRBD1 (6 bases). The sample consisted of CD4+ T cells from PBMCs. This clonotype was sampled from a human donor with Susac syndrome. CDR3 residues: CASSLRPWDTSYNEQFF. The CDR3 DNA reads as TGTGCCAGCAGCTTGAGGCCCTGGGACACCAGCTACAATGAGCAGTTCTTC.